A selection of T cell receptor beta chains follows, all from one sample in a study of shared clonotypes between healthy human individuals. The repertoire was sequenced with immunoSEQ multiplex PCR; TCRdb's copy has only in-frame clones and lacks some. Found here are around 1.5 million clones, approximately 98% of them singletons; the top ten hold about 0.42%. The source material was naive CD4+ T cells sorted from blood. The receptors come from a man younger than 45 in good health. Both conserved end residues are part of each CDR3. A D gene is named only where the DNA matches it firmly. Clone size is stated in some rows and not others, as once, few, many or a class when expanded.

D gene	J gene	V gene	clone size	CDR3 protein	CDR3 DNA
-	TRBJ2-2	TRBV6-1	-	CASEKWEDGTGELFF	TGTGCCAGTGAGAAGTGGGAGGACGGCACCGGGGAGCTGTTTTTT
TRBD2	TRBJ2-7	TRBV15	-	CATSIERERYEQYF	TGTGCCACCAGCATCGAGCGGGAGCGCTACGAGCAGTACTTC
TRBD2	TRBJ2-2	TRBV5-5	-	CASSVGLAPGELFF	TGTGCCAGCAGCGTGGGACTAGCGCCCGGGGAGCTGTTTTTT
-	TRBJ1-1	TRBV28	once	CVSRRLNTEAFF	TGTGTCTCTCGTCGGCTGAACACTGAAGCTTTCTTT
-	TRBJ2-7	TRBV18	-	CASSPVVGSSYEQYF	TGTGCCAGCTCACCAGTAGTCGGCAGCTCCTACGAGCAGTACTTC
-	TRBJ2-5	TRBV28	-	CASSFVGWETQYF	TGTGCCAGCAGTTTTGTCGGGTGGGAGACCCAGTACTTC
-	TRBJ2-3	TRBV5-5	-	CASSLSLTDDTQYF	TGTGCCAGCAGCTTGAGCCTGACAGACGATACGCAGTATTTT
TRBD1	TRBJ2-5	TRBV7-9	-	CASRLTGEQETQYF	TGTGCCAGCAGATTGACAGGGGAACAAGAGACCCAGTACTTC
-	TRBJ2-3	TRBV9	-	CASSPRGGTVADTQYF	TGTGCCAGCAGCCCTCGTGGGGGGACGGTCGCAGATACGCAGTATTTT
TRBD2	TRBJ2-2	TRBV5-5	once	CASSLRLAANTGELFF	TGTGCCAGCAGCTTGCGGCTAGCGGCGAACACCGGGGAGCTGTTTTTT
-	TRBJ1-5	TRBV19	few	CASSQGTIRRNQPQHF	TGTGCCAGTAGTCAGGGCACCATCCGTCGGAATCAGCCCCAGCATTTT
TRBD2	TRBJ2-1	TRBV10-3	-	CAISPIAGGSYNEQFF	TGTGCCATCAGCCCCATAGCGGGAGGGTCCTACAATGAGCAGTTCTTC
-	TRBJ2-2	TRBV7-7	once	CASSLFEGPDTGELFF	TGTGCTAGCAGCTTATTCGAGGGCCCAGACACCGGGGAGCTGTTTTTT
-	TRBJ2-7	TRBV5-1	-	CASSLAGNIGSEQYF	TGCGCCAGCAGCTTGGCCGGGAACATCGGGAGCGAGCAGTACTTC
TRBD2	TRBJ2-1	TRBV4-2	-	CASSLRTSGSYNEQFF	TGTGCCAGCAGCCTTAGGACTAGCGGGAGTTACAATGAGCAGTTCTTC
TRBD1	TRBJ1-3	TRBV7-8	-	CASSADRAGNTIYF	TGTGCCAGCAGTGCCGACAGGGCTGGAAACACCATATATTTT
TRBD2	TRBJ2-3	TRBV2	-	CTTGTRRDTQYF	TGTACGACCGGGACTAGAAGGGATACGCAGTATTTT
-	TRBJ2-1	TRBV2	-	CASRNRDSSSYNEQFF	TGTGCCAGCAGAAACCGGGACTCAAGCTCCTACAATGAGCAGTTCTTC
-	TRBJ1-4	TRBV7-6	-	CASSSPGGLAEKLFF	TGTGCCAGCAGCTCCCCTGGGGGGTTGGCTGAAAAACTGTTTTTT
-	TRBJ2-6	TRBV13	once	CASSLFETASLSGANVLTF	TGTGCCAGCAGCTTATTTGAGACAGCGTCCCTCTCTGGGGCCAACGTCCTGACTTTC
TRBD1	TRBJ2-2	TRBV5-1	-	CASSRFEYDRQGANTGELFF	TGCGCCAGCAGCCGTTTCGAATACGATAGACAGGGGGCGAACACCGGGGAGCTGTTTTTT
TRBD1	TRBJ1-1	TRBV5-1	-	CASSTGTATNTEAFF	TGCGCCAGCAGCACTGGGACAGCCACGAACACTGAAGCTTTCTTT
TRBD1	TRBJ1-2	TRBV25-1	-	CASRGTGWGYGYTF	TGTGCCAGCAGGGGGACAGGGTGGGGCTATGGCTACACCTTC
-	TRBJ1-2	TRBV6-5	-	CASSRTASYGYTF	TGTGCCAGCAGCAGGACAGCTTCCTATGGCTACACCTTC
-	TRBJ1-2	TRBV6-1	-	CASSAQVGFGYGYTF	TGTGCCAGCAGTGCCCAGGTCGGGTTCGGTTATGGCTACACCTTC